The 24 T cell receptor beta chains reported below all come from one sample, sequenced in a study. TCRdb re-derived calls from the RT-PCR reads in MiXCR, one entry per CDR3 protein. The data show almost 700,000 distinct CDR3 sequences, 14% seen once. The sequenced sample was memory CD4+ T cells from blood. Receptors originate from a female donor in good health, serving as a healthy control.

The chain carries TRBV7-2 and TRBJ2-7, with TRBD2 identical over 7 bases. Germline CDR1 reads SGHTA; CDR2 reads FQGNSA. There are 15 residues in the CDR3. Trimming at V came to 3 bases and at J to 2 bases, leaving 7 bases not matched to a gene. CDR3 protein: CASSLGAGRAYEQYF. In DNA form, the CDR3 reads TGTGCCAGCAGCTTGGGAGCGGGAAGGGCCTACGAGCAGTACTTC.

The genes are TRBV18 and TRBJ2-2; weak D call: TRBD1 (6 bases). The V and J ends lost 1 base and 1 base respectively, with 10 bases between them. This CDR3 comprises 16 residues. Germline loops: CDR1 KGHSH, CDR2 LQKENI. DNA of the CDR3: TGTGCCAGCTCACCACTAGGACAGTGGAACACCGGGGAGCTGTTTTTT. It yields the protein CASSPLGQWNTGELFF.

This clonotype was counted at least ten times. This chain joins TRBV20-1 and TRBJ2-7; D perhaps matches TRBD1 (5 bases). Germline loops: CDR1 DFQATT, CDR2 SNEGSKA (reference sequence). V gave up 0 bases and J gave up 6 bases, with 15 bases separating them. The CDR3 has 14 amino acids. CDR3 region: CSARDQTEAREQYF. As DNA, the CDR3 is TGCAGTGCTAGAGATCAGACAGAAGCTCGCGAGCAGTACTTC.

A single count supports this clonotype. This chain uses TRBV3-1 with TRBJ2-7; tentative D call: TRBD1 (5 bases). Germline CDR1 is LGHDT and CDR2 is YNNKEL (reference sequence). The CDR3 is made up of 18 amino acids. Trimming took off 0 bases at V and 0 bases at J, with 18 bases between the two ends. The CDR3 here is CASSQDFPTASSSYEQYF. The CDR3 DNA reads TGTGCCAGCAGCCAAGATTTTCCGACAGCCTCCTCCTCCTACGAGCAGTACTTC.

V gene TRBV12-3 or TRBV12-4 combines with J gene TRBJ2-5; TRBD1 matches at 9 bases. This CDR3 region has 15 residues. V was clipped by 5 bases and J by 1 base; unmatched bases: 5. In DNA form, the CDR3 reads TGTGCCAGCAGTGGGACAGGGAGGAGCCAAGAGACCCAGTACTTC. Encoded protein: CASSGTGRSQETQYF.

This clonotype was detected only a few times. The genes are TRBV20-1 and TRBJ2-5; TRBD2 matches at 10 bases. The J segment lost 5 bases and the V segment lost 6 bases, leaving 12 bases of the junction unmatched. The CDR3 runs 15 residues. Germline V gene lookup returns CDR1 DFQATT and CDR2 SNEGSKA (reference sequence). CDR3 in DNA: TGCAGTGCCCGAACCCACACTAGCGGGACGGAGACCCAGTACTTC. It translates to CSARTHTSGTETQYF.

CDR3: CASSQTGFYGYTF. CDR3 coding DNA: TGTGCCAGCAGCCAGACAGGGTTCTATGGCTACACCTTC. The chain joins TRBV7-2 to TRBJ1-2; the match to TRBD1 covers 7 bases. J lost 4 bases, V lost 5 bases, and 4 bases had no gene match. The CDR3 extends over 13 amino acids. From germline, CDR1 is SGHTA and CDR2 FQGNSA.

This clonotype was counted many times. The J gene is TRBJ2-3, the V gene TRBV12-3 or TRBV12-4; 8 bases are shared with TRBD2. V trimming: 8 bases; J trimming: 4 bases; junction bases outside the gene matches: 8. The CDR3 runs 14 residues. CDR3 DNA sequence: TGTGCCAGCTTCCGATCGGGAGGGCCAGATACGCAGTATTTT. This codes for CASFRSGGPDTQYF.

This chain connects TRBV4-1 to TRBJ2-7, with TRBD1 identical over 7 bases. There are 15 residues in the CDR3. The V segment lost 1 base and the J segment 6 bases; nucleotides outside the gene matches: 9. CDR1 MGHRA and CDR2 YSYEKL come from the germline V gene. The DNA of the CDR3 is TGCGCCAGCAGCCAAGGACAGGGTGAGGTAGTCGAGCAGTACTTC. It specifies CASSQGQGEVVEQYF.

The chain carries TRBV28 and TRBJ2-7, with 8 bases identical to TRBD1. Per the germline V gene, CDR1 is MDHEN and CDR2 is SYDVKM. V lost 5 bases, J lost 3 bases, and 9 bases stayed unmatched. CDR3 length: 15 amino acids. CDR3: CASSPSDRAGYEQYF. The CDR3 DNA reads as TGTGCCAGCAGTCCTTCGGACAGGGCAGGCTACGAGCAGTACTTC.

The gene calls are TRBV30 and TRBJ2-1, with unresolved D. CDR1 and CDR2 (germline): GTSNPN, SVGIG (reference sequence). The CDR3 is 11 residues long. The V end lost 2 bases, the J end lost 4 bases, and 3 bases lay between the germline ends. The CDR3 region is CAWSNYNEQFF. The CDR3 region has the DNA TGTGCCTGGAGTAATTACAATGAGCAGTTCTTC. Supplemented by reference TRBV30 and TRBJ2-1, the full variable domain reads SQTIHQWPATLVQPVGSPLSLECTVEGTSNPNLYWYRQAAGRGLQLLFYSVGIGQISSEVPQNLSASRPQDRQFILSSKKLLLSDSGFYLCAWSNYNEQFFGPGTRLTVL.

In this sample, this clonotype turned up a few times. This sequence joins TRBV29-1 and TRBJ1-5; no clear D gene. The ends were cut back, 4 bases at V and 5 bases at J, with 15 bases in the middle. The CDR3 runs 14 residues. Per germline, CDR1 SQVTM and CDR2 ANQGSEA. The CDR3: CSVVFGSAYQPQHF. The CDR3 region has the DNA TGCAGCGTTGTTTTCGGGTCAGCTTATCAGCCCCAGCATTTT.

This clonotype was seen more than once but under ten times. V usage is TRBV7-2 and J usage is TRBJ1-2; D is perhaps TRBD1 (5 bases). V lost 4 bases and J 8 bases, leaving 17 bases between the germline ends. CDR1 is SGHTA, CDR2 FQGNSA, per germline. CDR3 size: 14 residues. CDR3 sequence reads: CASSYPGRFRGYTF. CDR3 DNA: TGTGCCAGCAGCTACCCGGGGCGTTTTCGGGGCTACACCTTC. The whole variable domain, filled in from reference TRBV7-2 and TRBJ1-2, reads GAGVSQSPSNKVTEKGKDVELRCDPISGHTALYWYRQSLGQGLEFLIYFQGNSAPDKSGLPSDRFSAERTGGSVSTLTIQRTQQEDSAVYLCASSYPGRFRGYTFGSGTRLTVV.

CDR3 protein: CASSFQSGRAPDTQYF. CDR3 nucleotides: TGTGCCAGCAGCTTCCAGAGCGGGAGGGCCCCGGATACGCAGTATTTT. The chain uses TRBV5-6 and TRBJ2-3; 10 bases align to TRBD2. Per the germline V gene, CDR1 is SGHDT and CDR2 is YYEEEE. The CDR3 is 16 residues long. With V trimmed by 2 bases and J by 6 bases, 9 bases remained unmatched.

The J gene is TRBJ2-3, the V gene TRBV12-3 or TRBV12-4, with TRBD2 matching 9 bases. This CDR3 region has 16 residues. V gave up 4 bases and J gave up 3 bases; unmatched junction bases: 8. The chain's CDR3 is CASSSQPSGNTDTQYF. CDR3 DNA sequence: TGTGCCAGCAGTTCCCAGCCTAGCGGGAATACAGATACGCAGTATTTT.

In its sample, this clonotype was seen a few times. The chain combines TRBV12-3 or TRBV12-4 with TRBJ2-2, with D possibly TRBD1 on 5 matching bases. Trimming took off 1 base at V and 1 base at J, with 10 bases between the two ends. The CDR3 covers 16 residues. The chain's CDR3 is CASSLGRTLNTGELFF. CDR3 DNA sequence: TGTGCCAGCAGTTTAGGCCGGACACTGAACACCGGGGAGCTGTTTTTT.

In this sample, this clonotype turned up many times. V and J are TRBV18 and TRBJ2-1, with 9 bases that match TRBD2. There are 20 residues in the CDR3. V lost 0 bases, J lost 0 bases, and 12 bases stayed unmatched. Germline V gene sequence: CDR1 KGHSH, CDR2 LQKENI. CDR3 residues: CASSPPRGSGRMISYNEQFF. The CDR3 DNA reads as TGTGCCAGCTCACCACCTCGAGGTAGCGGGAGAATGATCTCCTACAATGAGCAGTTCTTC. The full variable domain, its missing parts supplied by reference TRBV18 and TRBJ2-1, is NAGVMQNPRHLVRRRGQEARLRCSPMKGHSHVYWYRQLPEEGLKFMVYLQKENIIDESGMPKERFSAEFPKEGPSILRIQQVVRGDSAAYFCASSPPRGSGRMISYNEQFFGPGTRLTVL.

This chain links TRBV24-1 with TRBJ2-5; 9 bases fit TRBD1. Per the germline V gene, CDR1 is KGHDR and CDR2 is SFDVKD. There are 15 residues in the CDR3. Trimming took 3 bases from V and 2 from J; bases not matched to a gene: 3. CDR3: CATSDPGQGQETQYF. In nucleotides, the CDR3 is TGTGCCACCAGTGATCCTGGACAGGGGCAAGAGACCCAGTACTTC.

This chain connects TRBV6-1 to TRBJ1-5; possible D gene TRBD1, 5 bases. The CDR3 contains 14 residues. The germline CDR1 and CDR2 sequences are MNHNS and SASEGT. Trimming removed 0 bases from V and 5 bases from J, with 8 bases in between. In nucleotides, the CDR3 is TGTGCCAGCAGTGAAGCCGGACAACATCAGCCCCAGCATTTT. This gives the protein CASSEAGQHQPQHF.

In the case of this clonotype: A much larger clone is a single base away; this may be a read error. The V gene is TRBV6-5, the J gene TRBJ1-2; 11 bases line up with TRBD1. This CDR3 is 16 amino acids long. V gave up 6 bases and J gave up 4 bases; unmatched junction bases: 10. Germline CDR1 and CDR2: MNHEY and SVGAGI. CDR3 in amino acids: CASRRPRTGGIYGYTF. CDR3 sequence (DNA): TGTGCCAGCAGGCGACCCAGGACAGGGGGCATCTATGGCTACACCTTC.

CDR3 protein: CATSGAGYNEQYF. The DNA of the CDR3 is TGTGCCACCAGTGGGGCTGGATACAATGAGCAGTACTTC. The chain carries TRBV24-1 and TRBJ2-5; D unresolved. V dropped 5 bases and J dropped 11 bases, with 17 bases sitting between them. The CDR3 has 13 residues. In germline, CDR1 is KGHDR, CDR2 SFDVKD.

CDR3 amino acids: CATSRESGLGVHGYTF. The CDR3 DNA reads as TGTGCCACCAGCAGAGAATCGGGGCTCGGGGTACATGGCTACACCTTC. The J gene is TRBJ1-2, the V gene TRBV15, with a possible D match to TRBD1 (5 bases). The CDR3 consists of 16 residues. The germline V gene encodes CDR1 LNHNV and CDR2 YYDKDF (reference sequence). V was trimmed by 0 bases and J by 6 bases, leaving 17 bases between them.

This clonotype has more than one count but fewer than ten. The gene calls are TRBV6-5 and TRBJ1-5; 9 positions agree with TRBD1. V shed 6 bases, J shed 5 bases, and the junction held 5 bases outside the gene matches. Germline CDR1 and CDR2: MNHEY and SVGAGI. The CDR3 extends over 14 amino acids. Here the CDR3 reads CASRNRGLYQPQHF. CDR3 DNA: TGTGCCAGCAGGAACAGGGGGCTTTATCAGCCCCAGCATTTT.

In its sample, this clonotype was seen many times. The V and J genes are TRBV5-1 and TRBJ2-7, with TRBD1 matching 9 bases. Germline V lookup: CDR1 SGHRS, CDR2 YFSETQ. The CDR3 extends over 15 amino acids. Trimming took 1 base from V and 5 from J; bases not matched to a gene: 7. The CDR3 coding sequence is TGCGCCAGCAGCTTGCAGGGACAGGGTCACGACGAGCAGTACTTC. Residues: CASSLQGQGHDEQYF. The whole variable domain, remainder taken from reference TRBV5-1 and TRBJ2-7, is KAGVTQTPRYLIKTRGQQVTLSCSPISGHRSVSWYQQTPGQGLQFLFEYFSETQRNKGNFPGRFSGRQFSNSRSEMNVSTLELGDSALYLCASSLQGQGHDEQYFGPGTRLTVT.